A single sample is the source of the 21 T cell receptor beta chains below, sequenced in a study of T cell responses to AZD1222 COVID-19 vaccine. The repertoire was sequenced with immunoSEQ multiplex PCR; TCRdb's copy has only in-frame clones and lacks some. The repertoire includes roughly 120,000 clones, about four fifths of them detected once, and roughly 9.5% sits in the top ten. The sample consisted of peripheral blood, taken on day 0 of AZD1222 vaccination. The receptors originated from an adult in good health.

J is TRBJ1-4 and V is TRBV15; D is undetermined. V was cut by 0 bases and J by 1 base, with 6 bases left in between. Germline V CDR1 and CDR2: LNHNV, YYDKDF (reference sequence). This CDR3 has 15 residues. The CDR3 DNA reads TGTGCCACCAGCAGAGACCCGGGAACTAATGAAAAACTGTTTTTT. As protein: CATSRDPGTNEKLFF.

This clone appeared a single time. This chain connects TRBV18 to TRBJ2-5; TRBD1 aligns across 11 bases. The CDR3 length is 15 residues. The germline gives CDR1 KGHSH, CDR2 LQKENI. With V trimmed by 5 bases and J by 5 bases, 7 bases remained unmatched. The CDR3 sequence: CASSAGQGALETQYF. The CDR3 nucleotides are TGTGCCAGCTCAGCAGGACAGGGGGCGCTTGAGACCCAGTACTTC.

This clone was counted only a few times. V is TRBV27 and J is TRBJ1-2; 7 positions agree with TRBD1. The CDR3 is 14 residues long. Unmatched junction bases numbered 8, after V lost 5 bases and J lost 5 bases. From germline, CDR1 is MNHEY and CDR2 SMNVEV (reference sequence). This chain's CDR3 is CASSPTGVGYGYTF. The CDR3 DNA follows: TGTGCCAGCAGTCCAACAGGGGTTGGGTATGGCTACACCTTC.

The genes are TRBV6-1 and TRBJ1-5; 8 bases line up with TRBD1. Per the germline V gene, CDR1 is MNHNS and CDR2 is SASEGT. The CDR3 sequence is 15 residues long. Trimming at V came to 3 bases and at J to 6 bases, leaving 7 bases not matched to a gene. The CDR3 coding sequence is TGTGCCAGCAGTGAGGTAACAGGGGGAGGTCAGCCCCAGCATTTT. Amino acid sequence: CASSEVTGGGQPQHF.

The V and J genes are TRBV4-3 and TRBJ2-7; D may be TRBD1 or TRBD2 (5 bases each). CDR3 length: 13 residues. Trimming removed 0 bases at V and 12 bases at J, with 15 bases between. Germline assignment: CDR1 LGHNA and CDR2 YSLEER. As DNA, the CDR3 is TGCGCCAGCAGCCAAGACGGGACCGCGGGCAGGTACTTC. This translates into CASSQDGTAGRYF.

To note about this clone: The sample carries other DNA sequences with the same CDR3. This chain joins TRBV28 and TRBJ1-2; D is possibly TRBD1 (6 bases). Germline CDR1 is MDHEN and CDR2 is SYDVKM. V was clipped by 6 bases and J by 5 bases, with 16 bases between them. The CDR3 covers 14 residues. CDR3: CASRTGQGWYGYTF. Written as DNA, the CDR3 is TGTGCCAGCAGAACAGGGCAAGGGTGGTATGGCTACACCTTC.

V gene TRBV19 combines with J gene TRBJ2-3; 8 bases fit TRBD1. Germline-derived CDR1 and CDR2 are LNHDA and SQIVND (reference sequence). The CDR3 loop spans 15 amino acids. With 6 bases clipped from V and 3 bases from J, the junction kept 8 bases outside the gene matches. The CDR3 loop reads CASSSRDRWTDTQYF. In DNA form, the CDR3 reads TGTGCCAGTAGCTCCCGGGACAGGTGGACAGATACGCAGTATTTT.

In nucleotides, the CDR3 is TGTGCCAGCAGCTTAGCGGGTAGCTATGGCTACACCTTC. As protein: CASSLAGSYGYTF. The V and J genes are TRBV7-2 and TRBJ1-2; D is ambiguous. The CDR3 contains 13 residues. Germline assignment: CDR1 SGHTA and CDR2 FQGNSA. V was pared by 0 bases and J by 4 bases, with 6 bases between.

A single count supports this clone. The chain is built from TRBV10-3 and TRBJ1-1; TRBD1 aligns across 11 bases. The CDR3 totals 16 residues. Germline V gene sequence: CDR1 ENHRY, CDR2 SYGVKD. Trimming took 7 bases from V and 6 from J; bases not matched to a gene: 13. For the CDR3, the DNA is TGTGCCATCACCTTTCAGGACAGGGGGCCGGGGGCTGAAGCTTTCTTT. Its translation is CAITFQDRGPGAEAFF.

The rearrangement links TRBV9 to TRBJ1-1, with D uncertain. Trimming shortened V by 6 bases and J by 1 base, and 10 bases separated the two germline ends. The CDR3 is made up of 13 amino acids. The germline gives CDR1 SGDLS, CDR2 YYNGEE. CDR3 sequence (DNA): TGTGCCAGCACCAACTTAGAGAACACTGAAGCTTTCTTT. Its protein product is CASTNLENTEAFF.

The chain employs TRBV6-5 and TRBJ2-3, with TRBD1 identical over 9 bases. V lost 5 bases and J lost 3; bases outside the gene matches: 6. The CDR3 has 15 amino acids. Germline-derived CDR1 and CDR2 are MNHEY and SVGAGI. This CDR3 is CASSPPTGGTDTQYF. The DNA for the CDR3 is TGTGCCAGCAGTCCCCCGACAGGGGGTACAGATACGCAGTATTTT.

The rearrangement joins TRBV3-1 (or the pseudogene TRBV3-2) to TRBJ2-1; D gene uncertain. CDR3 length: 11 residues. Germline V gene data show CDR1 as LGHDT and CDR2 as YNNKEL (reference sequence). V was clipped by 1 base and J by 7 bases, with 2 bases between them. CDR3 nucleotides: TGTGCCAGCAGCCAAGGGAATGAGCAGTTCTTC. The encoded protein is CASSQGNEQFF.

This chain connects TRBV6-5 to TRBJ2-7, with 8 bases aligning to TRBD1. The CDR3 runs 15 residues. Germline assignment: CDR1 MNHEY and CDR2 SVGAGI. Trimming removed 2 bases from V and 0 bases from J; junction bases left unmatched: 3. The CDR3 region is CASSYDRGHSYEQYF. The CDR3 DNA follows: TGTGCCAGCAGTTACGACAGGGGCCACTCCTACGAGCAGTACTTC.

The chain carries TRBV7-2 and TRBJ1-5; 8 bases fit TRBD1. This CDR3 spans 14 amino acids. V was pared by 2 bases and J by 6 bases, with 3 bases of the junction left unmatched. Germline-derived CDR1 and CDR2 are SGHTA and FQGNSA. The CDR3 DNA reads as TGTGCCAGCAGCTTACAGGGGGCTGGTCAGCCCCAGCATTTT. This translates into CASSLQGAGQPQHF.

This chain connects TRBV7-9 to TRBJ2-5, with TRBD2 matching 14 bases. The length of the CDR3 is 16 residues. Trimming cost V 4 bases and J 5 bases; bases outside gene matches: 6. Germline CDR1 reads SEHNR; CDR2 reads FQNEAQ (reference sequence). The CDR3 DNA reads TGTGCCAGCAGCTCCCCGGGACTAGCGGGAGTCGAGACCCAGTACTTC. Translation gives CASSSPGLAGVETQYF.

The rearrangement links TRBV6-5 to TRBJ2-7; a weak D match, TRBD2 (6 bases). The CDR3 spans 12 residues. Germline loops: CDR1 MNHEY, CDR2 SVGAGI. With 5 bases removed from V and 5 bases from J, the gap between germline ends came to 10 bases. In nucleotides, the CDR3 is TGTGCCAGCAGTCGACTAGGGGACGAGCAGTACTTC. This gives the protein CASSRLGDEQYF.

The chain uses TRBV28 and TRBJ1-2; TRBD1 agrees at 8 bases. Germline loops: CDR1 MDHEN, CDR2 SYDVKM. CDR3 length: 15 amino acids. V shed 4 bases, J shed 3 bases, and the junction held 7 bases outside the gene matches. The CDR3 region has the DNA TGTGCCAGCAGTTCACCAGGGGGCGATGACTATGGCTACACCTTC. Translated: CASSSPGGDDYGYTF.

V is TRBV12-3 or TRBV12-4 and J is TRBJ2-1, with TRBD1 matching 7 bases. The CDR3 loop spans 13 amino acids. J gave up 4 bases and V 6 bases, and 3 bases lay outside the gene matches. CDR3 amino acids: CASRTGSYNEQFF. The DNA of the CDR3 is TGTGCCAGCAGGACAGGGTCTTACAATGAGCAGTTCTTC.

This clone was observed a single time. The chain couples TRBV19 to TRBJ2-7; 8 bases map to TRBD1. Germline CDR1 reads LNHDA; CDR2 reads SQIVND (reference sequence). V gave up 6 bases and J gave up 4 bases; unmatched junction bases: 11. The CDR3 length is 15 residues. The CDR3 region has the DNA TGTGCCAGTAGGACGTCCGGGACAGGCTGGTACGAGCAGTACTTC. This translates into CASRTSGTGWYEQYF. The full variable domain, with the rest looked up from reference TRBV19 and TRBJ2-7, is DGGITQSPKYLFRKEGQNVTLSCEQNLNHDAMYWYRQDPGQGLRLIYYSQIVNDFQKGDIAEGYSVSREKKESFPLTVTSAQKNPTAFYLCASRTSGTGWYEQYFGPGTRLTVT.

Notes on this clone: The identical CDR3 is also encoded by other nucleotide sequences in the sample. The V and J genes are TRBV18 and TRBJ1-1; no firm D call. This CDR3 has 14 amino acids. The V gene lost 4 bases and the J gene lost 1 base, with 10 bases spanning the gap. Per germline, CDR1 KGHSH and CDR2 LQKENI. The CDR3 DNA sequence: TGTGCCAGCTCACTCTCGGGCCCGAACACTGAAGCTTTCTTT. This codes for CASSLSGPNTEAFF.

The chain employs TRBV19 and TRBJ2-3; 13 bases match TRBD2. The junction had 18 bases not matched to a gene; V was cut back by 7 bases and J by 2 bases. This CDR3 spans 20 amino acids. CDR1 and CDR2 (germline): LNHDA, SQIVND (reference sequence). The CDR3 reads CASTNTQPGLAGRITDTQYF. The CDR3 DNA is TGTGCCAGTACCAACACCCAGCCGGGACTAGCGGGACGAATCACAGATACGCAGTATTTT.